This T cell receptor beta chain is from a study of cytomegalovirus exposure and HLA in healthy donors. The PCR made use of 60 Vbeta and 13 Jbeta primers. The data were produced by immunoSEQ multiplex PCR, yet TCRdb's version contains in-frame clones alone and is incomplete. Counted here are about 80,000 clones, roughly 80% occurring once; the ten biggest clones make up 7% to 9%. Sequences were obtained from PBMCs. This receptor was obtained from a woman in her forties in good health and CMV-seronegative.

In nucleotides, the CDR3 is TGTGCCAGTAGTATAGCCGGGAGTGCCGGATACGAGCAGTACTTC. Its protein is CASSIAGSAGYEQYF. The gene calls are TRBV19 and TRBJ2-7, with D tentatively TRBD2 (6 bases). In germline, CDR1 is LNHDA, CDR2 SQIVND (reference sequence). This CDR3 comprises 15 residues. V gave up 1 base and J gave up 4 bases, with 14 bases separating them.